Below, 12 T cell receptor beta chains from the same sample are listed, as sequenced in a study of PD-L1 blockade in urothelial cancer. Sequenced by immunoSEQ multiplex PCR; TCRdb stores in-frame clones only, minus some. The sample shows fewer than 30,000 clones, approximately 81% of them seen only once. The material sequenced was PBMCs, taken around atezolizumab (anti-PD-L1) treatment. These receptors were taken from a man in his 70s with urothelial cancer.

The rearrangement links TRBV7-9 to TRBJ2-3, with D possibly TRBD2 on 5 matching bases. Trimming cost V 0 bases and J 0 bases, with 10 bases left between them. The CDR3 covers 16 residues. CDR1 is SEHNR, CDR2 FQNEAQ, per germline (reference sequence). CDR3 sequence (DNA): TGTGCCAGCAGCTTAGCTTCGGACTCTAGCACAGATACGCAGTATTTT. It specifies CASSLASDSSTDTQYF. Drawing the rest from reference TRBV7-9 and TRBJ2-3, the complete variable domain is DTGVSQNPRHKITKRGQNVTFRCDPISEHNRLYWYRQTLGQGPEFLTYFQNEAQLEKSRLLSDRFSAERPKGSFSTLEIQRTEQGDSAMYLCASSLASDSSTDTQYFGPGTRLTVL.

This chain connects TRBV7-2 to TRBJ2-7, with D perhaps matching TRBD2 (6 bases). The CDR3 length is 13 residues. CDR1 SGHTA and CDR2 FQGNSA come from the germline V gene. V shed 1 base and J shed 3 bases, with 7 bases lying between them. CDR3 DNA: TGTGCCAGCAGCTTAGGACTAGTCTACGAGCAGTACTTC. Encoded protein: CASSLGLVYEQYF.

This chain connects TRBV28 to TRBJ2-2; maybe TRBD2 (5 bases). Looked up from germline, CDR1 is MDHEN and CDR2 is SYDVKM. The CDR3 is 16 residues long. V was pared by 3 bases and J by 1 base, with 12 bases between. The CDR3 loop reads CASSFGWSGNTGELFF. The CDR3 nucleotides read TGTGCCAGCAGTTTTGGTTGGAGCGGGAACACCGGGGAGCTGTTTTTT.

The chain is built from TRBV6-5 and TRBJ1-1; 7 bases are a match to TRBD1. With V trimmed by 4 bases and J by 1 base, 3 bases remained unmatched. Germline V CDR1 and CDR2: MNHEY, SVGAGI. The CDR3 covers 14 residues. The CDR3 loop reads CASSLGGANTEAFF. The CDR3 DNA sequence: TGTGCCAGCAGTTTAGGGGGCGCGAACACTGAAGCTTTCTTT.

This rearrangement joins TRBV5-1 to TRBJ2-7; 12 bases align to TRBD2. V lost 2 bases, J lost 6 bases, and 6 bases stayed unmatched. The CDR3 is made up of 15 amino acids. The V gene's germline CDR1 is SGHRS and CDR2 YFSETQ. This CDR3 reads CASSFTTSGSSEQYF. The DNA for the CDR3 is TGCGCCAGCAGCTTTACGACTAGCGGGAGTTCCGAGCAGTACTTC.

This clone was seen a single time. V gene TRBV30 combines with J gene TRBJ2-1; D is perhaps TRBD2 (6 bases). The length of the CDR3 is 15 residues. V was shortened by 0 bases and J by 7 bases, with 16 bases between the two germline ends. CDR1 is GTSNPN and CDR2 is SVGIG in the germline V gene (reference sequence). This chain's CDR3 is CAWSVRASAVNEQFF. CDR3 nucleotides: TGTGCCTGGAGTGTACGTGCTAGCGCGGTAAATGAGCAGTTCTTC.

Only one count was recorded for this clone. V is TRBV14 and J is TRBJ2-6; 11 bases agree with TRBD1. V lost 0 bases and J lost 3; bases outside the gene matches: 13. Germline V CDR1 and CDR2: SGHDN, FVKESK. CDR3 length: 21 amino acids. This CDR3 is CASSQDIGDRGAGFGANVLTF. In DNA form, the CDR3 reads TGTGCCAGCAGCCAAGATATCGGGGACAGGGGGGCCGGGTTTGGGGCCAACGTCCTGACTTTC.

The chain is built from TRBV10-3 and TRBJ1-1; TRBD1 agrees at 9 bases. Germline loops: CDR1 ENHRY, CDR2 SYGVKD. The junction had 7 bases not matched to a gene; V was cut back by 11 bases and J by 3 bases. The CDR3 length is 13 residues. The CDR3 protein is CASNRGRDTEAFF. The CDR3, as DNA: TGTGCCTCAAACAGGGGGCGGGACACTGAAGCTTTCTTT.

This clone was observed once. The V and J genes are TRBV21-1 and TRBJ2-2; no DNA check was done on the table's D call, TRBD2. TRBV21-1 is a pseudogene segment. The length of the CDR3 is 16 residues. The CDR3 region has the DNA TGTGCCAGCAGCCCACGGACTAGCGGCTACACCGGGGAGCTGTTTTTT. This gives the protein CASSPRTSGYTGELFF.

On this clone itself: Mismatch with germline at one junction end may stem from a read error. V is TRBV15 and J is TRBJ1-5; D is uncertain. Germline V gene data show CDR1 as LNHNV and CDR2 as YYDKDF (reference sequence). This CDR3 comprises 15 residues. The CDR3 coding sequence is TGTGCCACCAGCAGAGATGGTATTGGCAAACAGCCCCAGCATTTT. Protein: CATSRDGIGKQPQHF.

The chain carries TRBV28 and TRBJ1-1; 9 positions match TRBD1. CDR1 is MDHEN and CDR2 is SYDVKM in the germline V gene. CDR3 length: 16 amino acids. J was trimmed by 3 bases and V by 2 bases; bases with no gene match: 7. The CDR3 DNA reads as TGTGCCAGCAGTTTAAGTGGGACAGGGTGGGACACTGAAGCTTTCTTT. It encodes CASSLSGTGWDTEAFF.

This chain uses TRBV28 with TRBJ2-7, with D perhaps matching TRBD2 (5 bases). Germline V gene sequence: CDR1 MDHEN, CDR2 SYDVKM. V was shortened by 2 bases and J by 7 bases, with 15 bases between the two germline ends. There are 14 residues in the CDR3. The CDR3 DNA follows: TGTGCCAGCAGTTTAGATGAGGGAAGGAAGGAGCAGTACTTC. Its protein is CASSLDEGRKEQYF.